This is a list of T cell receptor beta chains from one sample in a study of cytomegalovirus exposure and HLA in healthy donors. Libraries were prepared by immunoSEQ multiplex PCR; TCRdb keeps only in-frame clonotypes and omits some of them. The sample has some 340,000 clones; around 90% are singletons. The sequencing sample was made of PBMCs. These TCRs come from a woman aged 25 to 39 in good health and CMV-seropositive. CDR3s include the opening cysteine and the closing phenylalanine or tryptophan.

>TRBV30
CAYWGAESSYNEQFF
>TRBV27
CASSLSMGVGTEAFF
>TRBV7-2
CASRLPGQGFNEQYF
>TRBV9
CASSVATILDYGYTF
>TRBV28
CASKVRQVQDTEAFF
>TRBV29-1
CSARDIGNTIYF
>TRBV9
CASSATGTGELFF
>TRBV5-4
CASSLRLGQETQYF
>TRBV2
CASSEGSDTQYF
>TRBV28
CAVTGIFSGNTIYF
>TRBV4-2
CASSQDRGGNEQFF
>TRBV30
CAWSTGQGGGQPQHF
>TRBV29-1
CSVESGLAGGEQFF
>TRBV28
CASRGQGFNEQFF
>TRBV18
CASSSDSPNTEAFF
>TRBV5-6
CASSWGTIPASYEQYF
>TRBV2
CASSEDGGWTEAFF
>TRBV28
CASRGLAGTTDTQYF
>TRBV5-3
CARSLVLGYTF
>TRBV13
CASSPRQGADSYEQYF
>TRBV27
CASSLSRASSYNEQFF
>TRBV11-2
CASSTRLAGGPRNEQFF
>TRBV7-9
CASSPGIGHTPLGETQYF
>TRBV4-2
CASSRGTGGMNTEAFF
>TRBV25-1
CASSEPNSPLHF
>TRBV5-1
CASSFERESSDTQYF
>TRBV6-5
CASSNGQGEAFF
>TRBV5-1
CASSLVGDTNTGELFF
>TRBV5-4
CANQEPDRLTYEQYF